This record looks at one TCR beta chain sequence and its context. What it binds is not known. This entry is derived from a study of memory CD4+ T cells and cytomegalovirus serostatus. Looking at the study overall: Healthy Belgian adult donors included several CMV-positive and some 24 CMV-negative people.

General observations from the study: Median bootstrapped AUC for CMV status was just under 0.97 originally, less than 0.92 US-trained.

The sort gate was single viable CD3+CD4+CD8-CD45RO+ cells for memory CD4+ T cells. The method was immunoSEQ multiplex PCR; TCRdb's version includes in-frame clones alone and lacks a portion of them. The top ten clones hold approximately 0.92% of a sample with 50,000 to 75,000 clones, around 83% of them seen once. This TCR was sampled from an adult in good health and CMV-seronegative. What was sequenced was memory CD4+ T cells from blood.

DNA for the CDR3: TGTGCCAGTAGTACCCGGACAGGGATGCAGCCCCAGCATTTT. Translation: CASSTRTGMQPQHF. This chain joins TRBV19 and TRBJ1-5, with 8 bases matching TRBD1. CDR3 length equals 14 residues. J was trimmed by 7 bases and V by 4 bases; bases with no gene match: 6. CDR1 and CDR2 from the germline V gene are LNHDA and SQIVND (reference sequence).